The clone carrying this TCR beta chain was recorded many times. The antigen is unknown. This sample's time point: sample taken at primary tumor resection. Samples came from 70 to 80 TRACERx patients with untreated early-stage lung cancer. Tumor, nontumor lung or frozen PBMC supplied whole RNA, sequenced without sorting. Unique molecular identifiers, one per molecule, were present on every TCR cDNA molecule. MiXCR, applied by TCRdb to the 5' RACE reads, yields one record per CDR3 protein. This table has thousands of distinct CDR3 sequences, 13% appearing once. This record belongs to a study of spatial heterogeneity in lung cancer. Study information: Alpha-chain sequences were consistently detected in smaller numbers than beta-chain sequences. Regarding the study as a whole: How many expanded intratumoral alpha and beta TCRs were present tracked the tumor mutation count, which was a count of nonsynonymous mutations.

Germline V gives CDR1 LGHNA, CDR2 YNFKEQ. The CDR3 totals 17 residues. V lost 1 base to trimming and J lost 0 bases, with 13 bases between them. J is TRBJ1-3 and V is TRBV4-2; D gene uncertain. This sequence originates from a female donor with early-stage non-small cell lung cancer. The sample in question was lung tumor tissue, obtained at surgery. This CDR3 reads CASSQGSHRSSGNTIYF. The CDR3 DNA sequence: TGTGCCAGCAGCCAAGGGTCCCACCGAAGCTCTGGAAACACCATATATTTT.